This T cell receptor (beta chain) was recovered during a study of blood T cell repertoires in COVID-19. Overall study: Both acute and convalescent COVID-19 samples were obtained from the United States, Italy and Spain. The analysed material was cDNA or gDNA that came from T cells, B-cell-depleted T cells, or PBMCs.

Using immunoSEQ multiplex PCR, the repertoire was profiled, and TCRdb retains in-frame clones only, with some absent. The table includes fewer than 250,000 clones, less than 90% detected once. CDR3 length equals 14 residues. After removal of 5 bases from V and 7 bases from J, the junction contained 4 bases not matched to a gene. Germline loops: CDR1 SGHAT, CDR2 FQNNGV. V is TRBV11-2 and J is TRBJ1-6; 8 bases agree with TRBD1. Input material: peripheral blood. This sequence originates from a woman in her sixties or seventies with acute or convalescent COVID-19. CDR3 in DNA: TGTGCCAGCAGCATGACAGGGGCAAATTCACCCCTCCACTTT. Translating gives CASSMTGANSPLHF. Variable domain in full (rest from reference TRBV11-2 and TRBJ1-6): EAGVAQSPRYKIIEKRQSVAFWCNPISGHATLYWYQQILGQGPKLLIQFQNNGVVDDSQLPKDRFSAERLKGVDSTLKIQPAKLEDSAVYLCASSMTGANSPLHFGNGTRLTVT.